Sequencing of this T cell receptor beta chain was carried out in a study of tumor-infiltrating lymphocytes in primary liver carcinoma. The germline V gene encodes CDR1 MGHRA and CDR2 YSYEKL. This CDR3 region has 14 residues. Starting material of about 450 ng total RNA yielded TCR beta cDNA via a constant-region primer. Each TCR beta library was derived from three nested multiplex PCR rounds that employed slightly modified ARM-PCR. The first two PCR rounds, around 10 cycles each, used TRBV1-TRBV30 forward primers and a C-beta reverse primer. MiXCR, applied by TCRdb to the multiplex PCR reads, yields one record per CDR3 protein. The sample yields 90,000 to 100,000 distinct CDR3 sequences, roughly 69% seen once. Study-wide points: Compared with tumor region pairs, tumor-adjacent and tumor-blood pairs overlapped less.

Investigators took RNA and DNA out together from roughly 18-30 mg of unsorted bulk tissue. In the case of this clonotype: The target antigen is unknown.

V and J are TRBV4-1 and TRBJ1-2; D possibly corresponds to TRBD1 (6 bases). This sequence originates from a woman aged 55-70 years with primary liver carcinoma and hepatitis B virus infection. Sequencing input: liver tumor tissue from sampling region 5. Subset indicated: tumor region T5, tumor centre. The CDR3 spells CGNSPTTGTYGYTF. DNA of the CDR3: TGCGGCAACAGCCCTACCACAGGGACCTATGGCTACACCTTC.